These 19 T cell receptor beta chains originate from one sample sequenced in a study of identical twins. TCRdb itself ran the 5' RACE reads through MiXCR, one entry per CDR3 protein. The sample records hundreds of thousands of distinct CDR3 sequences, over 9% being singletons. These data are also associated with another study on yellow fever vaccine responses in identical twins.

The sequencing input was PBMCs. All receptors derive from a woman under 30 in good health.

V usage is TRBV24-1 and J usage is TRBJ2-1, with D maybe TRBD2 (6 bases). From germline, CDR1 is KGHDR and CDR2 SFDVKD. The CDR3 is made up of 16 amino acids. Deletions cut 2 bases from V and 0 bases from J, with 10 bases between. The DNA for the CDR3 is TGTGCCACCAGTGATTCCTGGGGGGTCTCCTACAATGAGCAGTTCTTC. This codes for CATSDSWGVSYNEQFF.

The V gene is TRBV5-1, the J gene TRBJ2-5, with D possibly TRBD2 on 6 matching bases. V lost 9 bases, J lost 3 bases, and 15 bases lay in between. Looked up from germline, CDR1 is SGHRS and CDR2 is YFSETQ. The CDR3 has 13 amino acids. The CDR3 DNA is TGCGCCACCCATAGCGGTCCTAAAGAGACCCAGTACTTC. This sequence encodes CATHSGPKETQYF.

V gene TRBV11-2 combines with J gene TRBJ2-1; D tentatively reads TRBD1 or TRBD2 (5 bases each). From germline, CDR1 is SGHAT and CDR2 FQNNGV. The V end was cut by 1 base, the J end by 8 bases, with 15 bases between. The CDR3 has 15 amino acids. CDR3: CASSLGDRPGYEQFF. The CDR3 region has the DNA TGTGCCAGCAGCTTAGGGGACCGCCCTGGATATGAGCAGTTCTTC. Using reference TRBV11-2 and TRBJ2-1 for the parts outside the CDR3, the full variable domain is EAGVAQSPRYKIIEKRQSVAFWCNPISGHATLYWYQQILGQGPKLLIQFQNNGVVDDSQLPKDRFSAERLKGVDSTLKIQPAKLEDSAVYLCASSLGDRPGYEQFFGPGTRLTVL.

The rearrangement joins TRBV3-1 to TRBJ1-1; D perhaps matches TRBD1 (6 bases). CDR1 is LGHDT, CDR2 YNNKEL, per germline (reference sequence). With 3 bases removed from V and 7 bases from J, the gap between germline ends came to 24 bases. The CDR3 length is 17 residues. The CDR3 reads CASSHVPDEGTLDEAFF. In DNA, the CDR3 is TGTGCCAGCAGCCACGTGCCCGACGAAGGGACACTAGATGAAGCTTTCTTT. The full variable domain, its missing parts supplied by reference TRBV3-1 and TRBJ1-1, is DTAVSQTPKYLVTQMGNDKSIKCEQNLGHDTMYWYKQDSKKFLKIMFSYNNKELIINETVPNRFSPKSPDKAHLNLHINSLELGDSAVYFCASSHVPDEGTLDEAFFGQGTRLTVV.

The CDR3 DNA follows: TGTGCCAGCAGTACACCTTACAATGAGCAGTTCTTC. Its protein is CASSTPYNEQFF. The chain has TRBV12-3 or TRBV12-4 and TRBJ2-1; D not certain. The CDR3 has 12 amino acids. V lost 5 bases, J lost 4 bases, and 6 bases lay in between.

The rearrangement links TRBV6-2 or TRBV6-3 to TRBJ2-1; 9 bases are a match to TRBD1. V shed 4 bases, J shed 3 bases, and the junction held 10 bases outside the gene matches. CDR3 length: 17 residues. Germline loops: CDR1 MNHEY, CDR2 SVGEGT. CDR3 nucleotide sequence: TGTGCCAGCAGTTTGTGGGGACAGGGAGGGAACTACAATGAGCAGTTCTTC. The encoded protein is CASSLWGQGGNYNEQFF.

Only a few counts were recorded for this clonotype. The chain has TRBV11-2 and TRBJ2-1, with D hard to call. CDR3 length: 12 residues. Germline CDR1 and CDR2: SGHAT and FQNNGV. V shed 4 bases and J shed 2 bases, with 3 bases lying between them. The CDR3 DNA follows: TGTGCCAGCAGCTATGCCTACAATGAGCAGTTCTTC. It specifies CASSYAYNEQFF.

This clonotype appeared a few times. The chain is built from TRBV29-1 and TRBJ1-2; 12 positions match TRBD1. The V gene end was trimmed by 0 bases and the J gene end by 8 bases; junction bases not matched to a gene: 7. Germline CDR1 and CDR2: SQVTM and ANQGSEA. The CDR3 covers 15 residues. The CDR3 bases are TGCAGCGTTGAAGATCGGGGACAGGGGGCGCGGGGCTACACCTTC. Translating gives CSVEDRGQGARGYTF. Combining the CDR3 with reference TRBV29-1 and TRBJ1-2 gives the whole variable domain SAVISQKPSRDICQRGTSLTIQCQVDSQVTMMFWYRQQPGQSLTLIATANQGSEATYESGFVIDKFPISRPNLTFSTLTVSNMSPEDSSIYLCSVEDRGQGARGYTFGSGTRLTVV.

This clonotype was observed a few times. The chain recombines TRBV6-1 with TRBJ2-5; 8 bases line up with TRBD1. The CDR3 sequence is 15 residues long. CDR1 and CDR2 from the germline V gene are MNHNS and SASEGT. Unmatched junction bases numbered 5, after V lost 4 bases and J lost 1 base. The CDR3 DNA reads as TGTGCCAGCAGTGGGACAGGGTTTAGCCAAGAGACCCAGTACTTC. Amino acid sequence: CASSGTGFSQETQYF.

This clonotype turned up a few times. The rearrangement joins TRBV7-2 to TRBJ1-2; D is unclear. This CDR3 spans 14 amino acids. Germline V CDR1 and CDR2: SGHTA, FQGNSA. Trimming stripped 1 base from V and 8 bases from J, with 14 bases between. The CDR3: CASSLGVVARGYTF. CDR3 sequence (DNA): TGTGCCAGCAGCTTAGGGGTTGTGGCGCGGGGCTACACCTTC.

The genes are TRBV19 and TRBJ2-7; D is unclear. The CDR3 consists of 13 residues. Germline-derived CDR1 and CDR2 are LNHDA and SQIVND (reference sequence). The V gene lost 3 bases and the J gene lost 2 bases, with 8 bases spanning the gap. The CDR3: CASSIFPAYEQYF. CDR3 in DNA: TGTGCCAGTAGTATTTTTCCGGCCTACGAGCAGTACTTC. The entire variable domain, with the rest obtained from reference TRBV19 and TRBJ2-7, is as follows: DGGITQSPKYLFRKEGQNVTLSCEQNLNHDAMYWYRQDPGQGLRLIYYSQIVNDFQKGDIAEGYSVSREKKESFPLTVTSAQKNPTAFYLCASSIFPAYEQYFGPGTRLTVT.

J is TRBJ2-3 and V is TRBV12-3 or TRBV12-4; D gene uncertain. The CDR3 runs to 14 residues. V lost 4 bases, J lost 2 bases, and 10 bases lay in between. CDR3 coding DNA: TGTGCCAGCAGTTACACCTCCCTCACAGATACGCAGTATTTT. This codes for CASSYTSLTDTQYF.

This chain joins TRBV5-6 and TRBJ2-5; TRBD1 might be the D (6 bases). The length of the CDR3 is 14 residues. Trimming removed 4 bases at V and 4 bases at J, with 14 bases between. CDR1 SGHDT and CDR2 YYEEEE come from the germline V gene. The CDR3 DNA reads TGTGCCAGCAGCGCCAGGATGGACAGAGAGACCCAGTACTTC. Translation: CASSARMDRETQYF.

This clonotype was recorded at least ten times. The chain links TRBV20-1 to TRBJ2-5, with a weak D call TRBD2 (6 bases). Germline values: CDR1 DFQATT, CDR2 SNEGSKA (reference sequence). Trimming removed 0 bases from V and 11 bases from J, with 22 bases in between. The CDR3 runs to 15 residues. CDR3 loop: CSARDMEGQLGRQYF. The CDR3 region has the DNA TGCAGTGCTAGAGATATGGAGGGGCAACTTGGGAGGCAGTACTTC.

Here the CDR3 reads CASSPQEAETQYF. The CDR3 DNA sequence: TGTGCCAGCTCACCACAGGAGGCAGAGACCCAGTACTTC. The chain uses TRBV18 and TRBJ2-5; D might be TRBD2 (5 bases). In germline, CDR1 is KGHSH, CDR2 LQKENI. The CDR3 extends over 13 amino acids. Trimming left V 1 base short and J 4 bases short, with 7 bases between.

This clonotype has only a few counts. The J gene is TRBJ2-4, the V gene TRBV20-1; no clear D gene. There are 15 residues in the CDR3. CDR1 and CDR2 from the germline V gene are DFQATT and SNEGSKA (reference sequence). The germline V and J ends were trimmed by 3 bases and 2 bases, with 14 bases remaining between them. The CDR3 loop is CSARDPSLPKNIQYF. CDR3 in DNA: TGCAGTGCTAGGGACCCGAGTTTACCCAAAAACATTCAGTACTTC.

The gene calls are TRBV4-1 and TRBJ2-1; D is perhaps TRBD1 (5 bases). The V gene lost 4 bases and the J gene lost 6 bases, with 16 bases spanning the gap. The germline V gene encodes CDR1 MGHRA and CDR2 YSYEKL. CDR3 length equals 15 residues. Here the CDR3 DNA reads TGCGCCAGCAGCCGCATGCCGACAGCCTCCAATGAGCAGTTCTTC. Protein sequence: CASSRMPTASNEQFF.

This clonotype occurred a few times. The chain has TRBV9 and TRBJ1-1, with D uncertain. CDR1 SGDLS and CDR2 YYNGEE come from the germline V gene. The CDR3 is 14 residues long. Between the trimmed V and J ends, which lost 0 bases and 1 base, there was a span of 7 bases. The CDR3 bases are TGTGCCAGCAGCGTAGGGGTCCAGAACACTGAAGCTTTCTTT. The encoded protein is CASSVGVQNTEAFF.

This clonotype was observed at least ten times. The chain uses TRBV5-1 and TRBJ1-1; 7 bases align to TRBD1. V lost 4 bases, J lost 10 bases, and 10 bases stayed unmatched. This CDR3 is built from 13 residues. CDR1 is SGHRS and CDR2 is YFSETQ in the germline V gene. CDR3 amino acids: CASSTGQEFRAFF. The DNA for the CDR3 is TGCGCCAGCAGCACCGGACAGGAGTTCAGAGCTTTCTTT.